Each of the 32 T cell receptor beta chains below was sequenced from the same sample in a study of CD8+ T cells in alopecia areata. The sequencing template was cDNA reverse transcribed from extracted RNA. The protocol was immunoSEQ multiplex PCR, while the TCRdb copy is restricted to in-frame clones and leaves out a portion. The sample consists of 150,000 or so clones, under 60% of them appearing once. The input for sequencing was CD8+ T cells sorted from blood, taken at week 0. These receptors all come from a human donor with alopecia areata.

This clone occurred once. V gene TRBV30 combines with J gene TRBJ1-6; no definite D call. CDR1 is GTSNPN, CDR2 SVGIG, per germline (reference sequence). V was trimmed by 2 bases and J by 11 bases, leaving 16 bases between them. CDR3 length: 14 amino acids. CDR3 in amino acids: CAWSNPVGMAPLHF. DNA of the CDR3: TGTGCCTGGAGTAACCCCGTAGGTATGGCACCCCTCCACTTT.

This clone was seen a few times. This chain connects TRBV7-7 to TRBJ1-1, with D hard to call. The germline V and J ends were trimmed by 5 bases and 6 bases, with 13 bases remaining between them. The germline gives CDR1 SSHAT, CDR2 FNYEAQ (reference sequence). CDR3 length: 13 amino acids. CDR3 in amino acids: CASSPTLSAEAFF. The CDR3, as DNA: TGTGCCAGCAGCCCGACCCTGAGCGCTGAAGCTTTCTTT.

A few counts support this clone. This chain joins TRBV7-9 and TRBJ2-1; the D is unclear. The V and J ends lost 5 bases and 8 bases respectively, with 13 bases between them. This CDR3 has 13 residues. Germline V gene sequence: CDR1 SEHNR, CDR2 FQNEAQ (reference sequence). Here the CDR3 reads CASSPLYSDEQFF. The CDR3 coding sequence is TGTGCCAGCAGCCCTCTTTACAGCGATGAGCAGTTCTTC.

The chain recombines TRBV25-1 with TRBJ1-2; weak D call: TRBD1 (5 bases). Germline CDR1 is MGHDK and CDR2 is SYGVNS. The CDR3 covers 15 residues. With 6 bases removed from V and 4 bases from J, the gap between germline ends came to 18 bases. The CDR3 loop reads CASSPLGGSLYGYTF. In DNA, the CDR3 is TGTGCCAGCAGCCCCCTTGGGGGATCCCTCTATGGCTACACCTTC.

The chain recombines TRBV30 with TRBJ1-2, with a weak D call TRBD1 (5 bases). The germline gives CDR1 GTSNPN, CDR2 SVGIG (reference sequence). V lost 3 bases to trimming and J lost 4 bases, with 15 bases between them. CDR3 length: 14 residues. CDR3 nucleotide sequence: TGTGCCTGGAGCGATGACCGGGACTTCTATGGCTACACCTTC. Encoded protein: CAWSDDRDFYGYTF.

The chain links TRBV15 to TRBJ2-4; D might be TRBD1 (6 bases). The germline gives CDR1 LNHNV, CDR2 YYDKDF (reference sequence). The CDR3 spans 13 residues. The V end was cut by 1 base, the J end by 7 bases, with 8 bases between. The CDR3 here is CATSRGQGNIQYF. The DNA of the CDR3 is TGTGCCACCAGCAGAGGTCAGGGGAACATTCAGTACTTC.

A few counts support this clone. The chain employs TRBV27 and TRBJ2-7; D might be TRBD1 or TRBD2, each matching 5 bases. Germline assignment: CDR1 MNHEY and CDR2 SMNVEV (reference sequence). Trimming took 2 bases from V and 2 from J, leaving 10 bases between them. The CDR3 runs 14 residues. The CDR3 loop is CASSLRGRAYEQYF. The CDR3 DNA sequence: TGTGCCAGCAGTTTACGGGGACGGGCCTACGAGCAGTACTTC.

The V call is TRBV30, the J call TRBJ2-1; D is perhaps TRBD2 (5 bases). Germline V gene data show CDR1 as GTSNPN and CDR2 as SVGIG (reference sequence). CDR3 size: 14 residues. The V end was cut by 8 bases, the J end by 2 bases, with 16 bases between. This chain's CDR3 is CALRPGFTYNEQFF. CDR3 coding DNA: TGTGCCCTACGTCCGGGATTTACCTACAATGAGCAGTTCTTC.

This rearrangement joins TRBV28 to TRBJ2-7; the match to TRBD1 covers 7 bases. Germline-derived CDR1 and CDR2 are MDHEN and SYDVKM. The CDR3 has 15 amino acids. V shed 3 bases, J shed 2 bases, and the junction held 7 bases outside the gene matches. This chain's CDR3 is CASSLPVTGTYEQYF. The CDR3 DNA reads TGTGCCAGCAGTTTGCCCGTGACAGGGACCTACGAGCAGTACTTC.

This chain links TRBV30 with TRBJ1-2, with TRBD1 matching 9 bases. The V segment lost 5 bases and the J segment 4 bases; nucleotides outside the gene matches: 8. Germline CDR1 and CDR2: GTSNPN and SVGIG (reference sequence). This CDR3 is built from 14 residues. The CDR3 DNA reads TGTGCCTGGCAACTTACAGGGGGCGGCTATGGCTACACCTTC. Translation: CAWQLTGGGYGYTF.

This clone occurred a few times. V and J are TRBV29-1 and TRBJ2-3; 9 bases agree with TRBD1. The germline V gene encodes CDR1 SQVTM and CDR2 ANQGSEA. Trimming took 3 bases from V and 0 from J; bases not matched to a gene: 1. CDR3 length equals 14 residues. The CDR3 DNA is TGCAGCGTTGAGGGGACAGGGAGCACAGATACGCAGTATTTT. It codes for CSVEGTGSTDTQYF.

The chain carries TRBV11-2 and TRBJ2-3; D uncertain. Trimming left V 6 bases short and J 8 bases short, with 6 bases between. The CDR3 runs 10 residues. From germline, CDR1 is SGHAT and CDR2 FQNNGV. This chain's CDR3 is CASRSLTQYF. The CDR3, as DNA: TGTGCCAGCAGGTCCCTTACGCAGTATTTT.

This chain links TRBV5-8 with TRBJ2-2, with D tentatively TRBD1 (6 bases). The germline CDR1 and CDR2 sequences are SGHTS and YDEGEE. The CDR3 totals 15 residues. With 1 base removed from V and 7 bases from J, the gap between germline ends came to 14 bases. The CDR3 spells CASSLFRTVVGELFF. The CDR3 DNA follows: TGTGCCAGCAGCTTGTTCCGGACAGTAGTCGGGGAGCTGTTTTTT.

In the case of this clone: Distinct nucleotide sequences in the sample also encode this CDR3. J is TRBJ2-7 and V is TRBV5-6, with D hard to call. Germline CDR1 SGHDT, CDR2 YYEEEE. Trimming removed 3 bases from V and 2 bases from J, with 3 bases in between. CDR3 size: 11 residues. CDR3 sequence: CASSSTYEQYF. As DNA, the CDR3 is TGTGCCAGCAGCTCCACCTACGAGCAGTACTTC.

The chain employs TRBV7-9 and TRBJ2-2; the D is unclear. The germline V gene has CDR1 SEHNR and CDR2 FQNEAQ (reference sequence). V dropped 5 bases and J dropped 6 bases, with 10 bases sitting between them. This CDR3 has 13 residues. The CDR3 DNA reads as TGTGCCAGCAGCGGTGGGAATTCCGGGGAGCTGTTTTTT. Amino acids: CASSGGNSGELFF.

The chain combines TRBV5-6 with TRBJ2-7; 9 nucleotides match TRBD1. J lost 2 bases, V lost 4 bases, and 16 bases had no gene match. CDR3 size: 18 residues. Germline V gene data show CDR1 as SGHDT and CDR2 as YYEEEE. The CDR3, as DNA: TGTGCCAGCAGCCCCACCTATTGGACAGGGGATAGTACCTACGAGCAGTACTTC. It specifies CASSPTYWTGDSTYEQYF.

This clone occurred a few times. The chain joins TRBV2 to TRBJ2-5, with a possible D match to TRBD1 (7 bases). Germline V CDR1 and CDR2: SNHLY, FYNNEI. The CDR3 consists of 14 residues. The V end was cut by 3 bases, the J end by 5 bases, with 13 bases between. CDR3 sequence reads: CASSETGTDETQYF. The CDR3 bases are TGTGCCAGCAGTGAGACAGGGACTGATGAGACCCAGTACTTC.

The chain couples TRBV5-1 to TRBJ2-7, with unresolved D. Germline V gene lookup returns CDR1 SGHRS and CDR2 YFSETQ. V was pared by 4 bases and J by 0 bases, with 17 bases between. This CDR3 is built from 16 residues. In nucleotides, the CDR3 is TGCGCCAGCAGCCTGGGGATCCCGGCTAGCTCCTACGAGCAGTACTTC. It encodes CASSLGIPASSYEQYF.

This sequence joins TRBV10-3 and TRBJ1-3; 9 bases line up with TRBD1. This CDR3 comprises 15 residues. Germline CDR1 ENHRY, CDR2 SYGVKD. With 10 bases clipped from V and 4 bases from J, the junction kept 11 bases outside the gene matches. CDR3 sequence (DNA): TGTGCCACAACTGGGGGACAGGGAAACGGAAACACCATATATTTT. Translating it yields CATTGGQGNGNTIYF.

This chain joins TRBV4-1 and TRBJ2-7; 8 nucleotides align to TRBD1. The CDR3 is 15 residues long. Germline trimming cut 0 bases from V and 5 bases from J; bases unmatched to any gene: 6. CDR1 and CDR2 from the germline V gene are MGHRA and YSYEKL. The CDR3 here is CASSQDRRGQDEQYF. CDR3 nucleotide sequence: TGCGCCAGCAGCCAAGATCGCAGGGGGCAAGACGAGCAGTACTTC.

This rearrangement joins TRBV30 to TRBJ1-4; D is unclear. This CDR3 has 13 amino acids. With 5 bases removed from V and 5 bases from J, the gap between germline ends came to 12 bases. Germline-derived CDR1 and CDR2 are GTSNPN and SVGIG (reference sequence). The CDR3 is CAWARERNEKLFF. CDR3 sequence (DNA): TGTGCCTGGGCACGGGAAAGGAATGAAAAACTGTTTTTT.

This chain connects TRBV29-1 to TRBJ2-1; no firm D call. Germline V gene sequence: CDR1 SQVTM, CDR2 ANQGSEA. V dropped 3 bases and J dropped 8 bases, with 8 bases sitting between them. This CDR3 has 11 residues. CDR3 coding DNA: TGCAGCGTTGACATACGTGATGAGCAGTTCTTC. It translates to CSVDIRDEQFF.

V usage is TRBV7-6 and J usage is TRBJ2-7; 7 bases align to TRBD1. The CDR3 covers 13 residues. CDR1 is SGHVS, CDR2 FNYEAQ, per germline. Trimming at V came to 5 bases and at J to 2 bases, leaving 3 bases not matched to a gene. The CDR3 DNA reads as TGTGCCAGCAGCCCCCAGGGGGCCTACGAGCAGTACTTC. Protein product: CASSPQGAYEQYF.

V and J are TRBV2 and TRBJ1-1, with D hard to call. The CDR3 is made up of 12 amino acids. Germline values: CDR1 SNHLY, CDR2 FYNNEI. Between the trimmed V and J ends, which lost 4 bases and 6 bases, there was a span of 9 bases. This chain's CDR3 is CASSGGAPEAFF. CDR3 DNA: TGTGCCAGCAGTGGAGGAGCCCCTGAAGCTTTCTTT.

The chain couples TRBV4-3 to TRBJ2-7, with D tentatively TRBD1 (6 bases). V lost 0 bases to trimming and J lost 6 bases, with 12 bases between them. The CDR3 has 14 amino acids. Germline loops: CDR1 LGHNA, CDR2 YSLEER. The CDR3 protein is CASSQDGQGSEQYF. The CDR3 bases are TGCGCCAGCAGCCAAGATGGTCAGGGGAGCGAGCAGTACTTC.

V gene TRBV11-2 combines with J gene TRBJ2-7, with TRBD1 matching 7 bases. Germline V gene lookup returns CDR1 SGHAT and CDR2 FQNNGV. The CDR3 totals 15 residues. Germline trimming cut 2 bases from V and 7 bases from J; bases unmatched to any gene: 11. For the CDR3, the DNA is TGTGCCAGCAGCTTAATGGTAGGGGGCGCGGAGGAGCAGTACTTC. Amino acids: CASSLMVGGAEEQYF.

This chain links TRBV29-1 with TRBJ2-7; the match to TRBD2 covers 8 bases. The CDR3 is made up of 14 amino acids. From germline, CDR1 is SQVTM and CDR2 ANQGSEA. V was clipped by 4 bases and J by 2 bases; unmatched bases: 7. CDR3: CSVAGGAVPYEQYF. For the CDR3, the DNA is TGCAGCGTTGCGGGAGGGGCAGTCCCCTACGAGCAGTACTTC.

This clone was observed a few times. This chain links TRBV7-9 with TRBJ2-5; 10 bases fit TRBD1. The CDR3 extends over 15 amino acids. J gave up 5 bases and V 5 bases, and 8 bases lay outside the gene matches. Germline V gene lookup returns CDR1 SEHNR and CDR2 FQNEAQ (reference sequence). The CDR3 sequence is CASSRYRDRGETQYF. Here the CDR3 DNA reads TGTGCCAGCAGCCGCTACCGGGACAGGGGTGAGACCCAGTACTTC.

This clone was observed a few times. A junction end diverges from the germline sequence, so it may reflect a read error. The chain couples TRBV18 to TRBJ1-2, with 9 bases matching TRBD1. The CDR3 sequence is 15 residues long. Looked up from germline, CDR1 is KGHSH and CDR2 is LQKENI. As DNA, the CDR3 is TGTGCCAGCTCACAAGAGCCGGGACAGGGCTATGACTACACCTTC. Amino acids: CASSQEPGQGYDYTF.

The V gene is TRBV29-1, the J gene TRBJ1-2, with 7 bases fitting TRBD1. Germline CDR1 and CDR2: SQVTM and ANQGSEA. The CDR3 is 13 residues long. The V segment lost 1 base and the J segment 7 bases; nucleotides outside the gene matches: 6. The CDR3 reads CSVEGQGASGYTF. In nucleotides, the CDR3 is TGCAGCGTTGAAGGACAGGGCGCGAGTGGCTACACCTTC.

Concerning this clone: Distinct nucleotide sequences in the sample also encode this CDR3. The chain uses TRBV9 and TRBJ2-7, with D perhaps matching TRBD1 (6 bases). Germline-derived CDR1 and CDR2 are SGDLS and YYNGEE. Trimming stripped 0 bases from V and 2 bases from J, with 9 bases between. This CDR3 comprises 14 residues. CDR3 sequence: CASSVGQGTYEQYF. For the CDR3, the DNA is TGTGCCAGCAGCGTAGGGCAGGGGACCTACGAGCAGTACTTC. Using reference TRBV9 and TRBJ2-7 for the parts outside the CDR3, the full variable domain is DSGVTQTPKHLITATGQRVTLRCSPRSGDLSVYWYQQSLDQGLQFLIQYYNGEERAKGNILERFSAQQFPDLHSELNLSSLELGDSALYFCASSVGQGTYEQYFGPGTRLTVT.

The chain is built from TRBV2 and TRBJ1-4, with D unresolved. The CDR3 spans 13 residues. The germline V and J ends were trimmed by 8 bases and 8 bases, with 15 bases remaining between them. Germline CDR1 is SNHLY and CDR2 is FYNNEI. CDR3 nucleotide sequence: TGTGCCAGCCTGTGGCGCCGCATGGAAAAACTGTTTTTT. It yields the protein CASLWRRMEKLFF.